A single sample is the source of the 26 T cell receptor beta chains below, sequenced in a study of tumor-infiltrating lymphocytes in primary liver carcinoma. The blood RNA (from unsorted whole blood) was obtained, and germline DNA was also extracted. A constant-region primer primed TCR beta cDNA synthesis from 400 to 600 ng of total RNA. Nested multiplex PCR, run for three rounds with slightly modified ARM-PCR, yielded TCR beta libraries. In the first two PCR rounds, TRBV1-TRBV30 forward primers were paired with a C-beta reverse primer, and each round lasted about 9 cycles. Via MiXCR, TCRdb re-called the multiplex PCR reads, giving one row per CDR3 protein. The sample shows some 320,000 distinct CDR3 sequences, less than 75% of them seen only once. The specimen was peripheral blood. These receptors came from a man aged 35-49 years with primary liver carcinoma and hepatitis B virus infection.

The chain recombines TRBV24-1 with TRBJ2-7; 8 bases are a match to TRBD1. The V gene end was trimmed by 9 bases and the J gene end by 5 bases; junction bases not matched to a gene: 11. Germline V gene sequence: CDR1 KGHDR, CDR2 SFDVKD. The CDR3 extends over 14 amino acids. CDR3 protein: CATGDPGGMDEQYF. CDR3 bases: TGTGCCACCGGGGATCCAGGGGGCATGGACGAGCAGTACTTC.

The V call is TRBV6-2 or TRBV6-3, the J call TRBJ2-5; D perhaps matches TRBD2 (6 bases). The CDR3 covers 15 residues. Germline-derived CDR1 and CDR2 are MNHEY and SVGEGT. The V gene lost 6 bases and the J gene lost 0 bases, with 14 bases spanning the gap. The CDR3 DNA reads as TGTGCCAGCAGGGGGGGACTCATCTACCAAGAGACCCAGTACTTC. It yields the protein CASRGGLIYQETQYF.

This clonotype was counted many times. V is TRBV11-1 and J is TRBJ2-7; D remains ambiguous. V lost 0 bases and J lost 2, with 8 bases in between. From germline, CDR1 is SGHAT and CDR2 FQDESV (reference sequence). CDR3 length equals 14 residues. CDR3 sequence: CASSLAGKTYEQYF. CDR3 coding DNA: TGTGCCAGCAGCTTAGCGGGGAAAACCTACGAGCAGTACTTC.

Regarding this clonotype: The junction departs from the called germline gene at one end, perhaps through a read error. The chain links TRBV6-1 to TRBJ2-7, with unresolved D. The CDR3 extends over 11 amino acids. Germline V gene data show CDR1 as MNHNS and CDR2 as SASEGT. CDR3 in DNA: TGTGCCAGCAGTGAATCCTACGAGCAGCACTTC. It codes for CASSESYEQHF.

The chain recombines TRBV6-2 or TRBV6-3 with TRBJ2-1, with D possibly being TRBD1 or TRBD2 (5 bases each). The length of the CDR3 is 15 residues. Germline V lookup: CDR1 MNHEY, CDR2 SVGEGT. CDR3 sequence: CVSWERGSIYNEQFF. The CDR3 nucleotides read TGTGTCAGTTGGGAGAGGGGAAGTATCTACAATGAGCAGTTCTTC.

In the case of this clonotype: The junction does not match germline at one end; this may be a read error. V usage is TRBV29-1 and J usage is TRBJ1-3, with unresolved D. CDR1 is SQVTM, CDR2 ANQGSEA, per germline. CDR3 length: 13 amino acids. In nucleotides, the CDR3 is TGCAGTATTGAGGTCTTCTCTGGAAACACCATGTATTTT. This sequence encodes CSIEVFSGNTMYF. Filled out from reference TRBV29-1 and TRBJ1-3, the complete variable domain reads SAVISQKPSRDICQRGTSLTIQCQVDSQVTMMFWYRQQPGQSLTLIATANQGSEATYESGFVIDKFPISRPNLTFSTLTVSNMSPEDSSIYLCSIEVFSGNTMYFGEGSWLTVV.

As for this clonotype: One end of the junction is discordant with germline, which a read error may explain. This chain uses TRBV12-3 or TRBV12-4 with TRBJ2-7; no reliable D call. This CDR3 comprises 13 residues. The CDR3 DNA follows: TGTGCCAGCAGTTTCCAGGAGACCTACGAGCAATACTTC. It translates to CASSFQETYEQYF.

With regard to this clonotype: A much larger clonotype is one base distant, so this may be a read error. The rearrangement links TRBV6-1 to TRBJ2-7; D is possibly TRBD1 or TRBD2 (6 bases each). The CDR3 loop spans 14 amino acids. The germline gives CDR1 MNHNS, CDR2 SASEGT. The CDR3 DNA sequence: TGTGCCAGCAGCTCAACCCACCGGGGGCAGGAGCGGTACTTC. Its protein is CASSSTHRGQERYF.

This clonotype occurred many times. The genes are TRBV11-3 and TRBJ2-1; the D is unclear. Germline V gene data show CDR1 as SGHNT and CDR2 as YENEEA. V shed 4 bases and J shed 0 bases, with 10 bases lying between them. The length of the CDR3 is 15 residues. The CDR3 spells CASSSDLSSYNEQFF. CDR3 DNA: TGTGCCAGCAGCTCTGACCTGAGCTCCTACAATGAGCAGTTCTTC.

As concerns this clonotype: Since a much larger clone is just one base distant, this may be a read error. The rearrangement links TRBV6-2 or TRBV6-3 to TRBJ1-1, with no clear D. The length of the CDR3 is 12 residues. Germline CDR1 is MNHEY and CDR2 is SVGEGT. The CDR3 protein is CSSSYRQRQAFF. The CDR3 DNA is TGTTCCAGCAGTTACCGACAAAGACAAGCTTTCTTT.

The rearrangement joins TRBV29-1 to TRBJ2-3; D gene ambiguous. This CDR3 comprises 13 residues. The germline gives CDR1 SQVTM, CDR2 ANQGSEA. Deletions cut 6 bases from V and 3 bases from J, with 13 bases between. The CDR3 region has the DNA TGCAGCGTGCCACGGAAGAGGACAGATACGCAGTATTTT. Translated, it gives CSVPRKRTDTQYF.

With respect to this clonotype: At one end the junction does not follow the germline gene, possibly because of a read error. CDR3 DNA: TGTGTCAGCGGACTAGCGGGAGGCGAGCAATACTTC. The encoded protein is CVSGLAGGEQYF. The chain carries TRBV6-5 and TRBJ2-7; TRBD2 agrees at 14 bases. Per the germline V gene, CDR1 is MNHEY and CDR2 is SVGAGI. This CDR3 is built from 12 residues.

Only a few counts were recorded for this clonotype. The DNA for the CDR3 is TGTGCCAGCGACGGGGCCTCTAACTACGAGCAGTACTTC. Protein product: CASDGASNYEQYF. This sequence joins TRBV7-9 and TRBJ2-7; the D call may be TRBD1 or TRBD2 (5 bases each). The ends were cut back, 8 bases at V and 3 bases at J, with 14 bases in the middle. Looked up from germline, CDR1 is SEHNR and CDR2 is FQNEAQ (reference sequence). This CDR3 has 13 residues.

About this clonotype: A read error may produce the germline difference seen at one junction end. The chain combines TRBV4-2 with TRBJ2-4, with 7 bases aligning to TRBD2. Per the germline V gene, CDR1 is LGHNA and CDR2 is YNFKEQ. This CDR3 spans 18 amino acids. CDR3 sequence (DNA): TGTGTCAGCAGCTCCCGGTCCAGCCGCGGGGGTGTAGAAAACATTCAGTACTTC. As protein: CVSSSRSSRGGVENIQYF.

The V gene is TRBV29-1, the J gene TRBJ2-3; 9 positions match TRBD2. This CDR3 is 18 amino acids long. V lost 7 bases, J lost 4 bases, and 21 bases stayed unmatched. The germline gives CDR1 SQVTM, CDR2 ANQGSEA. The CDR3 DNA reads TGCAGCGCAAGGTTTAATAGCGGGAGTTTCCCAAGACCAGATACGCAGTATTTT. The encoded protein is CSARFNSGSFPRPDTQYF.

Only a few counts were recorded for this clonotype. This may stem from a read error, because a much larger clone lies one nucleotide away. The chain employs TRBV29-1 and TRBJ2-7, with 9 bases identical to TRBD1. The CDR3 runs to 11 residues. Germline V gives CDR1 SQVTM, CDR2 ANQGSEA. CDR3: CSAWTGDELYF. In DNA form, the CDR3 reads TGCAGCGCCTGGACAGGGGACGAGCTGTACTTC.

With regard to this clonotype: Just one base apart from a much larger clone, this may be a read error. The J gene is TRBJ2-7, the V gene TRBV4-3; a possible D gene is TRBD2 (5 bases). CDR3 length: 16 amino acids. Germline lookup yields CDR1 LGHNA and CDR2 YSLEER. Trimming took 0 bases from V and 3 from J, leaving 15 bases between them. DNA for the CDR3: TGCGCCAGCAGCCAAGATCTACTAGATGGCTACTACGAGCAGTACTTC. Translation gives CASSQDLLDGYYEQYF.

On this clonotype: At one end, the junction sequence differs from germline, possibly due to a read error. This chain connects TRBV29-1 to TRBJ2-2, with D tentatively TRBD2 (5 bases). CDR3 length: 13 amino acids. The germline V gene has CDR1 SQVTM and CDR2 ANQGSEA. Here the CDR3 DNA reads TGTAGCGTTGCGCCGGACCACACCGGGGAGCTGTTTTTT. Its protein product is CSVAPDHTGELFF.

This chain uses TRBV5-4 with TRBJ2-7; no firm D call. CDR3 length: 16 amino acids. Trimming took 5 bases from V and 6 from J, leaving 24 bases between them. Germline CDR1 reads SGHNT; CDR2 reads YYREEE (reference sequence). CDR3 residues: CASRMGGSSFECEQYF. As DNA, the CDR3 is TGTGCCAGCAGAATGGGTGGCAGTTCCTTCGAGTGCGAGCAGTACTTC.

This clonotype was detected ten times or more. The chain employs TRBV6-5 and TRBJ1-2, with D maybe TRBD1 (5 bases). Per the germline V gene, CDR1 is MNHEY and CDR2 is SVGAGI. The germline V and J ends were trimmed by 2 bases and 6 bases, with 16 bases remaining between them. The CDR3 covers 15 residues. The DNA of the CDR3 is TGTGCCAGCAGTTACGACCTCGGGGGGGGTGATGGCTACACCTTC. This codes for CASSYDLGGGDGYTF.

On this clonotype: The junction and the germline gene differ at one end; a read error may be behind it. The chain has TRBV13 and TRBJ1-6; the D is unclear. CDR3 length: 14 amino acids. Germline V gene lookup returns CDR1 PRHDT and CDR2 FYEKMQ (reference sequence). The CDR3 region has the DNA TGTGTCAGCAGCACATCACGGGGTAATTCACCCCTCCACTTT. Translating gives CVSSTSRGNSPLHF.

On this clonotype itself: Given the absence of the conserved phenylalanine or tryptophan at the CDR3 end, a read error is likely. Because the CDR3's place on the DNA is in doubt, the DNA is left out and the CDR3 is given as listed by TCRdb. The V call is TRBV11-1, the J call TRBJ1-6; the table's D call TRBD1 went unverified against the DNA. The V gene's germline CDR1 is SGHAT and CDR2 FQDESV (reference sequence). Including both end residues, the CDR3 is 19 amino acids long. CDR3 residues: CASSSSASGTGFHNSPLQL.

This clonotype was detected only a few times. This sequence may be a read error, since a much larger clone differs from it by one base. The chain links TRBV6-2 or TRBV6-3 to TRBJ2-1, with a possible D match to TRBD1 (5 bases). CDR3 length equals 15 residues. Germline V gene data show CDR1 as MNHEY and CDR2 as SVGEGT. The CDR3, as DNA: TGTGCCAGCAGTTACCCCACAGGAGTATACAGTGAGCAGTTCTTC. Protein product: CASSYPTGVYSEQFF.

Note on this clonotype: One end of the junction varies from germline; a read error may be responsible. This sequence joins TRBV11-2 and TRBJ1-1, with D hard to call. The CDR3 extends over 14 amino acids. Germline V lookup: CDR1 SGHAT, CDR2 FQNNGV. The CDR3 spells CASGLTGGDTEAFF. DNA of the CDR3: TGTGCCAGCGGCTTAACCGGCGGGGACACTGAAGCTTTCTTT.

This clonotype occurred a few times. This chain connects TRBV12-3 or TRBV12-4 to TRBJ2-5; no definite D call. The CDR3 loop spans 16 amino acids. V was shortened by 3 bases and J by 0 bases, with 14 bases between the two germline ends. CDR3 coding DNA: TGTGCCAGCAGTTTTAATTCCGGCCGCTACCAAGAGACCCAGTACTTC. This encodes CASSFNSGRYQETQYF.

A word on this clonotype: This may be a read error, as it is one base from a much larger clone. The chain combines TRBV6-5 with TRBJ2-3; 11 bases match TRBD2. Germline CDR1 and CDR2: MNHEY and SVGAGI. The CDR3 is 17 amino acids. Trimming removed 1 base from V and 0 bases from J; junction bases left unmatched: 3. CDR3 region: CASSYYGTSGSTDTQYF. In DNA, the CDR3 is TGTGCCAGCAGTTACTACGGGACTAGCGGAAGCACAGATACGCAGTATTTT.